This TCR beta chain was recovered during a study of blood T cell repertoires in COVID-19. Study-level background: Samples came from the United States, Italy and Spain, spanning acute and convalescent COVID-19.

The CDR3 has 14 amino acids. The V segment lost 3 bases and the J segment 6 bases; nucleotides outside the gene matches: 9. The germline CDR1 and CDR2 sequences are SGHRS and YFSETQ. Under the authors' procedure: Estimation of nucleated cell counts was performed using reference gene primer amplification. TCRdb's copy holds only in-frame clones and misses some; the assay was immunoSEQ multiplex PCR. That table is the source of V, J and clone size, and D and trimming were worked out from the DNA. The table includes approximately 250,000 clones, about 83% detected once. Specimen: peripheral blood. The chain carries TRBV5-1 and TRBJ2-7, with TRBD1 matching over 7 bases. The TCR was taken from a woman between 40 and 50 years old who had recovered from COVID-19. CDR3 in amino acids: CASSWTGTLGEQYF. The DNA for the CDR3 is TGCGCCAGCAGCTGGACAGGAACCCTAGGCGAGCAGTACTTC.